A single sample gave rise to the 9 T cell receptor beta chains below, sequenced in a study of T cells in Graves' hyperthyroidism and ophthalmopathy. TCR beta CDR3 regions were amplified from RNA. First-round RT-PCR targeting the TCR CDR3 was performed with the HTBI primer set. TCRdb re-called the multiplex PCR reads through MiXCR, storing one row per CDR3 protein. Here the sample spans roughly 720,000 distinct CDR3 sequences, 15% to 20% being singletons. The specimen was blood. Receptor source: a man in his forties or fifties with Graves' hyperthyroidism.

Ten or more counts support this clonotype. V is TRBV19 and J is TRBJ2-1; 10 positions match TRBD1. The CDR3 spans 17 residues. Germline V gene sequence: CDR1 LNHDA, CDR2 SQIVND (reference sequence). J gave up 5 bases and V 5 bases, and 12 bases lay outside the gene matches. The CDR3 spells CASSRLGDRGLNNEQFF. The CDR3, as DNA: TGTGCCAGTAGTCGACTCGGGGACAGGGGTCTAAACAATGAGCAGTTCTTC. Full variable domain (outside the CDR3, taken from reference TRBV19 and TRBJ2-1): DGGITQSPKYLFRKEGQNVTLSCEQNLNHDAMYWYRQDPGQGLRLIYYSQIVNDFQKGDIAEGYSVSREKKESFPLTVTSAQKNPTAFYLCASSRLGDRGLNNEQFFGPGTRLTVL.

This clonotype appeared many times. The chain combines TRBV11-2 with TRBJ1-1; possibly TRBD1 for D (6 bases). Germline CDR1 is SGHAT and CDR2 is FQNNGV. V was cut by 5 bases and J by 2 bases, with 12 bases left in between. The CDR3 spans 14 residues. The CDR3 bases are TGTGCCAGCAGCCCAAGACAGGACAACACTGAAGCTTTCTTT. Residues: CASSPRQDNTEAFF.

This clonotype has at least ten counts. The V and J genes are TRBV27 and TRBJ2-7, with D maybe TRBD1 (6 bases). In germline, CDR1 is MNHEY, CDR2 SMNVEV (reference sequence). CDR3 size: 15 residues. Trimming took off 0 bases at V and 0 bases at J, with 9 bases between the two ends. As DNA, the CDR3 is TGTGCCAGCAGTTTATCGACAGGCGTCTCCTACGAGCAGTACTTC. It specifies CASSLSTGVSYEQYF.

The rearrangement joins TRBV28 to TRBJ2-3; no definite D call. The CDR3 runs to 13 residues. The V end lost 6 bases, the J end lost 4 bases, and 11 bases lay between the germline ends. Germline CDR1 MDHEN, CDR2 SYDVKM. The CDR3 loop reads CASSLRSPDTQYF. CDR3 bases: TGTGCCAGCAGCCTCCGGAGCCCAGATACGCAGTATTTT.

This clonotype came up many times. V usage is TRBV12-3 or TRBV12-4 and J usage is TRBJ1-2, with D unclear. The V gene lost 5 bases and the J gene lost 2 bases, with 12 bases spanning the gap. This CDR3 comprises 14 residues. The CDR3 DNA sequence: TGTGCCAGCAGTCCCGGTCTGAACAACTATGGCTACACCTTC. Protein sequence: CASSPGLNNYGYTF.

This clonotype occurred many times. The rearrangement uses TRBV10-1 and TRBJ2-5; 9 nucleotides match TRBD2. Germline trimming cut 0 bases from V and 1 base from J; bases unmatched to any gene: 6. The length of the CDR3 is 17 residues. CDR1 is WNHNN and CDR2 is SYGVQD in the germline V gene (reference sequence). CDR3 amino acids: CASSESGLGLAQETQYF. The CDR3 DNA is TGCGCCAGCAGTGAGTCCGGCTTGGGACTAGCCCAAGAGACCCAGTACTTC.

This clonotype was recorded a few times. This chain uses TRBV7-3 with TRBJ2-3; tentatively, D is TRBD2 (5 bases). Looked up from germline, CDR1 is SGHTA and CDR2 is FQGTGA. The CDR3 runs 17 residues. Trimming removed 2 bases from V and 0 bases from J, with 15 bases in between. The CDR3 nucleotides read TGTGCCAGCAGCTTAGTGATAGGCCGGACTAGCACAGATACGCAGTATTTT. Translating it yields CASSLVIGRTSTDTQYF.

This clonotype was counted ten times or more. The V and J genes are TRBV12-3 or TRBV12-4 and TRBJ1-2; 7 nucleotides align to TRBD1. This CDR3 is built from 18 residues. The J segment lost 2 bases and the V segment lost 5 bases, leaving 17 bases of the junction unmatched. The CDR3 coding sequence is TGTGCCAGCAGTCTCAGATCCTCAACTACAGGGGTCAACTATGGCTACACCTTC. Its translation is CASSLRSSTTGVNYGYTF.

This clonotype was observed at least ten times. The chain uses TRBV7-8 and TRBJ1-6; no clear D. Germline V gene sequence: CDR1 SGHVS, CDR2 FQNEAQ. V gave up 3 bases and J gave up 0 bases, with 9 bases separating them. This CDR3 is built from 16 residues. In DNA form, the CDR3 reads TGTGCCAGCAGCTTCACGGCGAGCTCCTATAATTCACCCCTCCACTTT. This encodes CASSFTASSYNSPLHF.